Below, 15 T cell receptor beta chains from the same sample are listed, as sequenced in a study of cytotoxic CD8 clonotypes in ibrutinib-treated CLL. TCRdb's table, derived via immunoSEQ multiplex PCR, lists solely in-frame clones and lacks some. The table has under 300,000 clones, roughly 70% seen once. Sequences were derived from PBMCs, sampled after 24 months of ibrutinib treatment. Every receptor here comes from a human donor with chronic lymphocytic leukemia.

This clone was observed a few times. This chain joins TRBV6-5 and TRBJ1-1; D perhaps matches TRBD1 (5 bases). Germline CDR1 is MNHEY and CDR2 is SVGAGI. CDR3 length equals 14 residues. V gave up 4 bases and J gave up 1 base, with 10 bases separating them. CDR3 sequence reads: CASSLGVGNTEAFF. The CDR3 nucleotides are TGTGCCAGCAGTTTAGGGGTTGGGAACACTGAAGCTTTCTTT.

This clone is a singleton in its sample. V and J are TRBV11-2 and TRBJ2-3; D uncertain. The CDR3 totals 14 residues. Germline V gene lookup returns CDR1 SGHAT and CDR2 FQNNGV. V gave up 1 base and J gave up 4 bases, with 9 bases separating them. CDR3 sequence reads: CASSLGLKADTQYF. The CDR3 coding sequence is TGTGCCAGCAGCTTAGGGCTTAAGGCAGATACGCAGTATTTT. The full variable domain, with the rest looked up from reference TRBV11-2 and TRBJ2-3, is EAGVAQSPRYKIIEKRQSVAFWCNPISGHATLYWYQQILGQGPKLLIQFQNNGVVDDSQLPKDRFSAERLKGVDSTLKIQPAKLEDSAVYLCASSLGLKADTQYFGPGTRLTVL.

The V and J genes are TRBV4-1 and TRBJ2-7; either TRBD1 or TRBD2 may supply D (5 bases each). CDR1 is MGHRA, CDR2 YSYEKL, per germline. V gave up 4 bases and J gave up 5 bases, with 15 bases separating them. The CDR3 length is 14 residues. CDR3 region: CASSPGPPPNEQYF. The CDR3 bases are TGCGCCAGCAGCCCGGGACCGCCCCCTAACGAGCAGTACTTC.

V gene TRBV29-1 combines with J gene TRBJ2-7; D possibly corresponds to TRBD1 (6 bases). Per germline, CDR1 SQVTM and CDR2 ANQGSEA. CDR3 length: 14 residues. V lost 2 bases, J lost 3 bases, and 14 bases lay in between. The CDR3 spells CSVESTGRGYEQYF. CDR3 coding DNA: TGCAGCGTTGAATCCACAGGGAGAGGCTACGAGCAGTACTTC.

V and J are TRBV6-5 and TRBJ1-1, with a weak D call TRBD1 (5 bases). CDR3 length: 16 amino acids. In germline, CDR1 is MNHEY, CDR2 SVGAGI. The ends were cut back, 2 bases at V and 7 bases at J, with 20 bases in the middle. The CDR3 nucleotides read TGTGCCAGCAGTTACCTGCCACAGGCCCCCCTCCGTGAAGCTTTCTTT. This translates into CASSYLPQAPLREAFF.

This clone was counted once. The chain recombines TRBV30 with TRBJ2-7; 14 bases are shared with TRBD2. The CDR3 consists of 17 residues. V dropped 4 bases and J dropped 6; count of bases not matched to a gene: 14. CDR1 and CDR2 (germline): GTSNPN, SVGIG (reference sequence). Written as DNA, the CDR3 is TGTGCCTGGAAAAGGGGGACTAGCGGGAGAAGAGGTACCGAGCAGTACTTC. This translates into CAWKRGTSGRRGTEQYF.

The CDR3 reads CASSLVAPGANVLTF. CDR3 coding DNA: TGTGCCAGCAGTTTAGTTGCTCCTGGGGCCAACGTCCTGACTTTC. The chain uses TRBV27 and TRBJ2-6; no reliable D call. The CDR3 covers 15 residues. Germline V gives CDR1 MNHEY, CDR2 SMNVEV (reference sequence). V lost 2 bases, J lost 2 bases, and 7 bases lay in between. The full variable domain, completed using reference TRBV27 and TRBJ2-6, is EAQVTQNPRYLITVTGKKLTVTCSQNMNHEYMSWYRQDPGLGLRQIYYSMNVEVTDKGDVPEGYKVSRKEKRNFPLILESPSPNQTSLYFCASSLVAPGANVLTFGAGSRLTVL.

On this clone itself: The junction differs from germline at one of its ends, possibly a read error. The chain joins TRBV11-2 to TRBJ2-5, with TRBD1 matching 8 bases. Germline V gene sequence: CDR1 SGHAT, CDR2 FQNNGV. The CDR3 runs to 15 residues. CDR3 region: CASSLDRGWRETQYF. DNA of the CDR3: TGTGCCAGCAGCCTAGACAGGGGTTGGCGCGAGACCCAGTACTTC.

This clone has a handful of counts. This chain connects TRBV6-1 to TRBJ1-3; D unresolved. The CDR3 is made up of 15 amino acids. V lost 1 base, J lost 0 bases, and 7 bases lay in between. The V gene's germline CDR1 is MNHNS and CDR2 SASEGT. The CDR3 region is CASSEGYYSGNTIYF. Written as DNA, the CDR3 is TGTGCCAGCAGTGAAGGGTACTACTCTGGAAACACCATATATTTT.

This chain uses TRBV15 with TRBJ2-5, with TRBD1 as a possible D gene (6 bases). This CDR3 region has 12 residues. Germline-derived CDR1 and CDR2 are LNHNV and YYDKDF (reference sequence). Trimming took off 6 bases at V and 5 bases at J, with 10 bases between the two ends. CDR3 sequence reads: CATRGAWETQYF. In DNA, the CDR3 is TGTGCCACCAGGGGGGCGTGGGAGACCCAGTACTTC.

The rearrangement joins TRBV30 to TRBJ1-1, with D maybe TRBD1 (5 bases). With 0 bases removed from V and 1 base from J, the gap between germline ends came to 9 bases. Germline V gene data show CDR1 as GTSNPN and CDR2 as SVGIG (reference sequence). The CDR3 runs to 14 residues. DNA for the CDR3: TGTGCCTGGAGTGTTGGGGCGGGGAACACTGAAGCTTTCTTT. Translated: CAWSVGAGNTEAFF.

The chain recombines TRBV28 with TRBJ2-7, with D unclear. This CDR3 is 13 amino acids long. V shed 2 bases and J shed 2 bases, with 7 bases lying between them. Germline V lookup: CDR1 MDHEN, CDR2 SYDVKM. CDR3: CASSLMAAYEQYF. Here the CDR3 DNA reads TGTGCCAGCAGTTTAATGGCCGCCTACGAGCAGTACTTC. Together with reference TRBV28 and TRBJ2-7, the CDR3 gives the full variable domain: DVKVTQSSRYLVKRTGEKVFLECVQDMDHENMFWYRQDPGLGLRLIYFSYDVKMKEKGDIPEGYSVSREKKERFSLILESASTNQTSMYLCASSLMAAYEQYFGPGTRLTVT.

The rearrangement joins TRBV5-1 to TRBJ2-7; D ambiguous. CDR3 length: 14 residues. V was clipped by 2 bases and J by 0 bases, with 9 bases between them. From germline, CDR1 is SGHRS and CDR2 YFSETQ. CDR3 coding DNA: TGCGCCAGCAGCTTCGGTGATTACTCCTACGAGCAGTACTTC. Its translation is CASSFGDYSYEQYF. Using reference TRBV5-1 and TRBJ2-7 for the parts outside the CDR3, the full variable domain is KAGVTQTPRYLIKTRGQQVTLSCSPISGHRSVSWYQQTPGQGLQFLFEYFSETQRNKGNFPGRFSGRQFSNSRSEMNVSTLELGDSALYLCASSFGDYSYEQYFGPGTRLTVT.

This chain uses TRBV28 with TRBJ1-1; 12 nucleotides line up with TRBD1. Looked up from germline, CDR1 is MDHEN and CDR2 is SYDVKM. The CDR3 covers 18 residues. Trimming removed 5 bases from V and 5 bases from J; junction bases left unmatched: 15. This CDR3 reads CASSPHNPGTGGRTEAFF. CDR3 coding DNA: TGTGCCAGCAGTCCCCATAACCCGGGGACAGGGGGCAGGACTGAAGCTTTCTTT.

V is TRBV18 and J is TRBJ2-7, with a tentative D call TRBD2 (5 bases). The V gene lost 5 bases and the J gene lost 5 bases, with 13 bases spanning the gap. This CDR3 is 13 amino acids long. Per germline, CDR1 KGHSH and CDR2 LQKENI. The CDR3 sequence is CASSKDSGDEQYF. CDR3 in DNA: TGTGCCAGCTCAAAGGACTCGGGCGACGAGCAGTACTTC.